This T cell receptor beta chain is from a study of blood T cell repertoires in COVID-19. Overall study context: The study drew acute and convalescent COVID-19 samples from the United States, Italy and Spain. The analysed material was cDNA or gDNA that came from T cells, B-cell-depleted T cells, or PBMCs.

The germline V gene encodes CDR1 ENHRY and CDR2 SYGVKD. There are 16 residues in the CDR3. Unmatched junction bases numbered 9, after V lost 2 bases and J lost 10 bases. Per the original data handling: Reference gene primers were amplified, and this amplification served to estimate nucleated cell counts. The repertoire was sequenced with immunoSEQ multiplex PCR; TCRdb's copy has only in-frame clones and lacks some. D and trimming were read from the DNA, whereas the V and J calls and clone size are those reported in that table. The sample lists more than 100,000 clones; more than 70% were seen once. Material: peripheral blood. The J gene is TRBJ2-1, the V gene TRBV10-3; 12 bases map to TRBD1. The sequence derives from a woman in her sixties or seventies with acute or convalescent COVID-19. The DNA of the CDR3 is TGTGCCATCAGTGAGGGGCCGGGACAGGGGGCAGGGGAGCAGTTCTTC. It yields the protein CAISEGPGQGAGEQFF.